Below, 2 T cell receptor beta chains from the same sample are listed, as sequenced in a study of beta chain features in type 1 diabetes. Expressed TCRB transcripts were sequenced, since all the RNA that had been isolated was reverse transcribed. The data were produced by immunoSEQ multiplex PCR, yet TCRdb's version contains in-frame clones alone and is incomplete. The sample lists about 110,000 clones, roughly 40% seen once, with roughly 0.064% in the top ten. Specimen: stem cell memory CD4+ T cells from blood. The receptors were gathered from a woman younger than 30 in good health.

This clone has only a few counts. The chain couples TRBV19 to TRBJ2-7; 10 bases align to TRBD2. This CDR3 has 15 amino acids. The germline CDR1 and CDR2 sequences are LNHDA and SQIVND (reference sequence). V was pared by 7 bases and J by 3 bases, with 9 bases of the junction left unmatched. CDR3 sequence (DNA): TGTGCCAGTAAGACAGAAGCGGGAGGGCACTACGAGCAGTACTTC. It yields the protein CASKTEAGGHYEQYF.

There are a few counts of this clone. The chain has TRBV7-2 and TRBJ1-4; a possible D gene is TRBD1 (5 bases). The V and J ends lost 6 bases and 4 bases respectively, with 12 bases between them. This CDR3 comprises 14 residues. CDR1 SGHTA and CDR2 FQGNSA come from the germline V gene. The CDR3 is CASRAQVVNEKLFF. In DNA, the CDR3 is TGTGCCAGCAGGGCACAGGTGGTTAATGAAAAACTGTTTTTT.